The entry that follows covers one T cell receptor beta chain sequence. The antigen is undetermined. This sample is drawn from a study of cytomegalovirus exposure and HLA in healthy donors. Study as a whole: Researchers previously reported finding roughly 120 million unique TCR beta sequences from 150 million to 200 million T cells. Overall study findings and caveats: Available immune exposure information was restricted to CMV serostatus only.

Trimming took 5 bases from V and 10 from J; bases not matched to a gene: 13. Germline V gene sequence: CDR1 SGHVS, CDR2 FQNEAQ. The CDR3 spans 16 residues. It was with 60 Vbeta and 13 Jbeta primers that the PCR ran. Original handling: Around 80 million unique TCR beta chains, about 11 million of them shared, were counted by a later analysis. Using immunoSEQ multiplex PCR, the repertoire was profiled, and TCRdb retains in-frame clones only, with some absent. The V and J calls and the clone size are those of that table, but D and trimming were determined from the DNA. The repertoire holds 130,000 to 150,000 clones, with around 75% as singletons.

The receptor's source is a woman aged 25 to 45 in good health and CMV-seronegative. The gene calls are TRBV7-8 and TRBJ1-6, with 8 bases that match TRBD1. Sequencing used PBMCs. As DNA, the CDR3 is TGTGCCAGCAGCCTCGGTGGGCAGGGGGCTTGGTCACCCCTCCACTTT. Its protein is CASSLGGQGAWSPLHF.